A selection of T cell receptor beta chains follows, all from one sample in a study of blood T cell repertoires in COVID-19. The method was immunoSEQ multiplex PCR; TCRdb's version includes in-frame clones alone and lacks a portion of them. The sample comprises roughly 32,000 clones, approximately 89% of which are singletons, and roughly 3.5% rests with the top ten. Sequenced input: peripheral blood. The receptors derive from a man aged 55-75 years with acute or convalescent COVID-19. CDR3s include the opening cysteine and the closing phenylalanine or tryptophan. Fields, in order: clone size, D gene, V gene, J gene, CDR3 protein, CDR3 DNA. D genes are given only for firm matches. A clone size is listed for some rows: how often the clone was seen (once, few, many), or a class if it is expanded.

.	TRBD1	TRBV2	TRBJ1-5	CASSEAIRGLGQPQHF	TGTGCCAGCAGTGAAGCGATCAGGGGGCTGGGTCAGCCCCAGCATTTT
.	TRBD1	TRBV5-5	TRBJ1-2	CASSFTGDSNGYTF	TGTGCCAGCAGCTTTACAGGGGACTCCAATGGCTACACCTTC
.	.	TRBV5-6	TRBJ1-2	CASSSRRGWSGYTF	TGTGCCAGCAGCTCCCGGCGGGGATGGAGTGGCTACACCTTC
.	TRBD1	TRBV11-2	TRBJ1-2	CASSAPGQGASGYTF	TGTGCCAGCAGCGCCCCGGGACAGGGGGCTTCTGGCTACACCTTC
.	.	TRBV19	TRBJ2-2	CATRKRDSTGELFF	TGTGCCACTAGGAAGAGAGATAGCACCGGGGAGCTGTTTTTT
.	.	TRBV29-1	TRBJ2-7	CSVENLGAENEQYF	TGCAGCGTTGAAAATTTAGGGGCAGAGAACGAGCAGTACTTC
.	.	TRBV7-2	TRBJ2-3	CASRGADTQYF	TGTGCCAGCAGGGGGGCGGATACGCAGTATTTT
.	.	TRBV4-2	TRBJ1-2	CASSQEGHTNYGYTF	TGTGCCAGCAGCCAAGAAGGACATACCAACTATGGCTACACCTTC
.	TRBD2	TRBV6-5	TRBJ2-5	CASTYEKREGETQYF	TGTGCCAGCACATATGAGAAGCGGGAGGGGGAGACCCAGTACTTC
.	.	TRBV19	TRBJ1-2	CASSIAPGQIYGYTF	TGTGCCAGTAGTATAGCCCCCGGACAGATCTATGGCTACACCTTC
.	.	TRBV5-1	TRBJ1-6	CASSPGVDSPLHF	TGCGCCAGCAGCCCAGGGGTAGACTCACCCCTCCACTTT
.	TRBD1	TRBV10-3	TRBJ1-5	CAISDDRGGQPQHF	TGTGCCATCAGTGACGACAGGGGCGGTCAGCCCCAGCATTTT
few	.	TRBV9	TRBJ1-6	CASSVAGTDSPLHF	TGTGCCAGCAGCGTAGCCGGGACTGATTCACCCCTCCACTTT
.	TRBD1	TRBV2	TRBJ2-1	CASSVLRGQGNNEQFF	TGTGCCAGCAGTGTGCTCCGAGGACAGGGTAACAATGAGCAGTTCTTC
.	TRBD2	TRBV11-2	TRBJ2-2	CASSLVSGGSKGGELFF	TGTGCCAGCAGCTTAGTATCTGGCGGGAGTAAAGGCGGGGAGCTGTTTTTT
.	.	TRBV7-2	TRBJ1-1	CASSLAYWAREGLNTEAFF	TGTGCCAGCAGCTTAGCGTATTGGGCCAGGGAGGGACTTAACACTGAAGCTTTCTTT
.	.	TRBV19	TRBJ1-4	CASSPKGFSEKLFF	TGTGCCAGTAGTCCAAAGGGGTTTTCGGAAAAACTGTTTTTT
.	TRBD2	TRBV12-5	TRBJ2-7	CASGPNGGSGYEQYF	TGTGCTAGTGGCCCCAACGGGGGGAGCGGCTACGAGCAGTACTTC
.	.	TRBV30	TRBJ1-1	CAWTVGRAFF	TGTGCCTGGACCGTAGGGAGAGCTTTCTTT
few	.	TRBV11-2	TRBJ1-3	CASSLEEIGNTIYF	TGTGCCAGCAGCTTAGAAGAGATTGGAAACACCATATATTTT
.	.	TRBV11-3	TRBJ1-1	CASSLNQYMNTEAFF	TGTGCCAGCAGCTTAAATCAGTACATGAACACTGAAGCTTTCTTT
.	.	TRBV19	TRBJ1-1	CASSRQNTEAFF	TGTGCCAGTAGTAGACAGAACACTGAAGCTTTCTTT